A selection of T cell receptor beta chains follows, all from one sample in a study of blood T cell repertoires in COVID-19. Libraries were prepared by immunoSEQ multiplex PCR; TCRdb keeps only in-frame clonotypes and omits some of them. Here the sample spans 130,000 or so clones, roughly 90% being singletons. Sequencing was performed on peripheral blood. The receptors come from a man in his 70s with active COVID-19. CDR3s include the opening cysteine and the closing phenylalanine or tryptophan. The order of the fields is D gene, J gene, V gene, clone size, CDR3 DNA, CDR3 protein. D genes are given only for firm matches. Not every row has a clone size; where given, it reads once, few, many or a size class.

>-|TRBJ2-7|TRBV7-9|-
TGTGCCAGCAGCTTCTCTTCGGGATTAAATTCCTACGAGCAGTACTTC
CASSFSSGLNSYEQYF
>-|TRBJ2-5|TRBV12-3/TRBV12-4|-
TGTGCCAGCAGCAGACAGGAAAGGACCCAGTACTTC
CASSRQERTQYF
>-|TRBJ2-3|TRBV18|-
TGTGCCAGCTCACCACCGTACACAGATACGCAGTATTTT
CASSPPYTDTQYF
>-|TRBJ2-4|TRBV19|-
TGTGCCAGTAGTATAGCTGGGGGGTCGGACATTCAGTACTTC
CASSIAGGSDIQYF
>TRBD2|TRBJ2-1|TRBV9|-
TGTGCCAGCAGCGTAGGGGTAGCGGGGGAGTTCGGTGAGCAGTTCTTC
CASSVGVAGEFGEQFF
>-|TRBJ2-7|TRBV28|-
TGTGCCAGCAGTTCCCCATACGAGCAGTACTTC
CASSSPYEQYF
>-|TRBJ2-5|TRBV18|once
TGTGCCAGCTCACCAAGTGTCAGGGCTGAGACCCAGTACTTC
CASSPSVRAETQYF
>TRBD2|TRBJ2-1|TRBV16|-
TGTGCCAGCAGCCAATCCACAGTGTTGACCCGGGGGGGGTTCTTC
CASSQSTVLTRGGFF
>TRBD1|TRBJ1-6|TRBV30|-
TGTGCCTGGGGGACCGGGACAGGGGGAGGAAATAATTCACCCCTCCACTTT
CAWGTGTGGGNNSPLHF
>-|TRBJ1-1|TRBV3-1/TRBV3-2|-
TGTGCCAGCAGCCTTTCCAGGGGATTGAACAAGGGGGCTTTCTTT
CASSLSRGLNKGAFF
>-|TRBJ2-3|TRBV5-4|-
TGTGCCAGCAGCTCCCCCCAGGGAACAGATACGCAGTATTTT
CASSSPQGTDTQYF
>TRBD1|TRBJ1-2|TRBV20-1|-
TGCAGTGCTAGTCGACAGGGAGACTATGGCTACACCTTC
CSASRQGDYGYTF
>-|TRBJ1-2|TRBV19|-
TGTGCCAGTAGAGTATTGGGGCAGGCCTATGGCTACACCTTC
CASRVLGQAYGYTF
>TRBD2|TRBJ2-7|TRBV6-5|-
TGTGCCAGCAGTCCCGGACTAGCCCATCGCTACGAGCAGTACTTC
CASSPGLAHRYEQYF
>TRBD2|TRBJ2-7|TRBV4-1|-
TGCGCCAGCAGCCAACCTAGCGGGACCCCCCACGAGCAGTACTTC
CASSQPSGTPHEQYF
>-|TRBJ2-1|TRBV27|-
TGTGCCAGCTACCCGAGGGCGGGGACCTACAATGAGCAGTTCTTC
CASYPRAGTYNEQFF
>-|TRBJ1-1|TRBV28|-
TGTGCCAGCAGTTTAACGGGGGGCGTTCGTAAAGCTTTCTTT
CASSLTGGVRKAFF
>-|TRBJ2-2|TRBV18|-
TGTGCCAGCTCGCCGAATGCTCCCCAGGGAACCGGGGAGCTGTTTTTT
CASSPNAPQGTGELFF
>TRBD2|TRBJ2-2|TRBV6-5|-
TGTGCCAGCAGTTCCCTAGCGGGAGGCCGCCCCGGGGAGCTGTTTTTT
CASSSLAGGRPGELFF
>TRBD2|TRBJ2-1|TRBV9|once
TGTGCCAGCAGCGTAGCCAGCGGGGAATACAATGAGCAGTTCTTC
CASSVASGEYNEQFF
>TRBD1|TRBJ2-1|TRBV6-5|-
TGTGCCAGCAGTTACTCTAACAGGGGGCAAGTTGAGCAGTTCTTC
CASSYSNRGQVEQFF
>-|TRBJ1-5|TRBV28|-
TGTGCCACGATGGGGGGGACAAGGTGGGTCAGCAATCAGCCCCAGCATTTT
CATMGGTRWVSNQPQHF
>-|TRBJ2-7|TRBV6-5|once
TGTGCCAGCAGTTACGGTCAGGGGGAGGCGCAGTACTTC
CASSYGQGEAQYF
>-|TRBJ1-5|TRBV19|-
TGTGCCAGTAGTCGAGGGAATAGCAATCAGCCCCAGCATTTT
CASSRGNSNQPQHF
>TRBD2|TRBJ2-7|TRBV3-1/TRBV3-2|-
TGTGCCAGCAGCCAAGGACTAGCGGGAGCCAACGAGCAGTACTTC
CASSQGLAGANEQYF
>TRBD1|TRBJ1-2|TRBV15|-
TGTGCCACCAGCAGGGGGACAGGTTATGGCTACACCTTC
CATSRGTGYGYTF
>-|TRBJ2-7|TRBV28|few
TGTGCCAGCAGTTTCTGGGATGGCAGGGACTACGAGCAGTACTTC
CASSFWDGRDYEQYF
>-|TRBJ2-3|TRBV7-8|-
TGTGCCAGCAGCTCAATAGCGGCTGTCACAGATACGCAGTATTTT
CASSSIAAVTDTQYF
>-|TRBJ1-1|TRBV12-3/TRBV12-4|-
TGTGCCAGTGGGAATGGGGGGGGCACTGAAGCTTTCTTT
CASGNGGGTEAFF
>-|TRBJ1-5|TRBV7-8|-
TGTGCCAGCAGCCCCTTCAATCAGCCCCAGCATTTT
CASSPFNQPQHF
>TRBD2|TRBJ2-7|TRBV28|-
TGTGCCAGCAGTTTCCCCCGAGCCGGACTAGCGGGGGCGGGAGAGCAGTACTTC
CASSFPRAGLAGAGEQYF
>-|TRBJ2-2|TRBV21-1|-
TGTGCCAGCAGCAAAAGAAGCGGGCACCAACCGGGACTAGCGGGAGAGGGCGGGGAGCTGTTTTTT
CASSKRSGHQPGLAGEGGELFF
>-|TRBJ2-3|TRBV7-9|-
TGTGCCAGCAGGGGAGTCCTCACAGATACGCAGTATTTT
CASRGVLTDTQYF
>TRBD1|TRBJ1-5|TRBV28|-
TGTGCCAGCAGTTTGGGACAGGCTCCTTATAGCAATCAGCCCCAGCATTTT
CASSLGQAPYSNQPQHF
>-|TRBJ1-5|TRBV28|-
TGTGCCAGCAGTTACCGGGGGGGGATGGCTCAGCCCCAGCATTTT
CASSYRGGMAQPQHF
>-|TRBJ2-3|TRBV6-5|once
TGTGCCAGCATAGGGAGCGCAGATACGCAGTATTTT
CASIGSADTQYF